This entry describes one T cell receptor (beta chain). No antigen is known for it. This CDR3 is 17 amino acids long. Germline CDR1 reads SEHNR; CDR2 reads FQNEAQ (reference sequence). The V and J ends lost 5 bases and 0 bases respectively, with 19 bases between them. This entry comes from a study of cytomegalovirus exposure and HLA in healthy donors. Sequenced by immunoSEQ multiplex PCR; TCRdb stores in-frame clones only, minus some. The table includes some 170,000 clones, about 89% detected once. Study results and caveats: According to a subsequent analysis, TCR clusters identified in the first cohort showed a tendency to co-occur across the roughly 120 validation repertoires. Most TCR sequences proved rare, with some public TCRs found in many donors. The study recorded 164 TCR beta chains that were cytomegalovirus-associated. Confirmation was obtained in vitro that a few CMV-associated chains are specific for CMV antigens.

V is TRBV7-9 and J is TRBJ1-1, with D hard to call. The receptor was derived from a man aged 18 to 29 in good health and CMV-seropositive. Sequencing was carried out using PBMCs. CDR3 in amino acids: CASSRHALGRMNTEAFF. The CDR3 bases are TGTGCCAGCAGCCGCCACGCTCTGGGGAGAATGAACACTGAAGCTTTCTTT.